What follows describes a single TCR beta chain. Each CDR3 protein gets one entry after TCRdb re-called the 5' RACE reads with MiXCR. The sample lists 450,000 to 600,000 distinct CDR3 sequences; 13% were seen once. These data originate in a study of T cells after yellow fever vaccination. This CDR3 has 14 residues. Trimming cost V 5 bases and J 4 bases; bases outside gene matches: 8. Germline V gene lookup returns CDR1 DFQATT and CDR2 SNEGSKA (reference sequence). The input for sequencing was PBMCs, taken on the day of the yellow fever booster vaccination. The V gene is TRBV20-1, the J gene TRBJ2-3, with 8 bases aligning to TRBD1. The receptor was derived from a man younger than 45 who received the YFV17D yellow fever vaccine. The CDR3 nucleotides read TGCAGTGCTTACTGGACAGGGCTCCCAGATACGCAGTATTTT. Protein sequence: CSAYWTGLPDTQYF.